The clone carrying this TCR beta chain was detected only a few times. Antigen specificity is unknown. This specimen belongs to a study of identical twins. Study results and limitations: In cord blood, abundant beta clonotypes had fewer insertions; memory showed no trend.

Every one of the donors was a healthy Caucasian. The CDR3 is 16 residues long. Germline V gene sequence: CDR1 LGHNA, CDR2 YNFKEQ. The V gene end was trimmed by 1 base and the J gene end by 2 bases; junction bases not matched to a gene: 2. In TCRdb, the 5' RACE reads were re-called with MiXCR into one record per CDR3 protein. The sample includes 1.5 million to 2 million distinct CDR3 sequences, 25% to 35% seen only once; the top ten take approximately 0.25%. The sample comprised cord blood. The chain links TRBV4-2 to TRBJ2-5; 12 bases match TRBD2. The TCR originated in a newborn girl in good health. The CDR3 sequence is CASSQAGLAGQETQYF. The CDR3, as DNA: TGTGCCAGCAGCCAAGCTGGACTAGCGGGACAAGAGACCCAGTACTTC.